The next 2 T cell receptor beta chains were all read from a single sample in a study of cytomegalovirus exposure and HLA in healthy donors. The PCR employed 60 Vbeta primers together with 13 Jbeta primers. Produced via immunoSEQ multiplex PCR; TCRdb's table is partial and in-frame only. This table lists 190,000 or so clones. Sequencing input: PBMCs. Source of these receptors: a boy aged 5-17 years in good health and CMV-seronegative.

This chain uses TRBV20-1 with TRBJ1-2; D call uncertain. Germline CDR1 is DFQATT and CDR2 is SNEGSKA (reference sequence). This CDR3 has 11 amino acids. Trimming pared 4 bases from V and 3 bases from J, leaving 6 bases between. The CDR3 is CSAILDYGYTF. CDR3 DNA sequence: TGCAGTGCTATCCTAGACTATGGCTACACCTTC.

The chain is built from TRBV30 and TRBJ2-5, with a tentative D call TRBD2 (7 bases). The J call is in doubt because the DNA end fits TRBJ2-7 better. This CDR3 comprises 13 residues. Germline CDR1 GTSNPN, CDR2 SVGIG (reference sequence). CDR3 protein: CAWKIGGAIEQYF. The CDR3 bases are TGTGCCTGGAAAATAGGGGGGGCTATCGAGCAGTACTTC.